This record looks at one T cell receptor beta chain sequence and its context. TCRdb's table, derived via immunoSEQ multiplex PCR, lists solely in-frame clones and lacks some. The table shows 350,000 or so clones, with more than 70% occurring only once. This sample stems from a study of blood T cell repertoires in COVID-19. Study in general: Samples taken during acute and convalescent COVID-19 were collected in the United States, Italy and Spain.

Deletions cut 0 bases from V and 5 bases from J, with 9 bases between. This CDR3 is 14 amino acids long. The germline V gene encodes CDR1 SGDLS and CDR2 YYNGEE. Cohorts were assigned according to the clinical history that participants reported. Someone with COVID-19 had been met by exposed participants within 2 weeks before study entry. What was sequenced was PBMCs or T cells enriched from blood (not recorded which). This sequence originates from a woman aged 30 to 39 who had been exposed to COVID-19. The J gene is TRBJ2-1, the V gene TRBV9, with D possibly TRBD2 on 5 matching bases. The CDR3 reads CASSVAVGDNEQFF. As DNA, the CDR3 is TGTGCCAGCAGCGTAGCTGTCGGGGACAATGAGCAGTTCTTC.